A selection of T cell receptor beta chains follows, all from one sample in a study of OX40 agonist ivuxolimab in advanced cancers. The table came from immunoSEQ multiplex PCR; TCRdb's copy has only in-frame clones and leaves some out. The repertoire holds about 60,000 clones, with approximately 86% as singletons. Specimen: CD4+ or CD8+ T cells sorted from blood, collected in a trial of the OX40 agonist ivuxolimab. These receptors were collected from an adult with an advanced solid tumor such as melanoma, head and neck, liver or kidney cancer. CDR3s include the opening cysteine and the closing phenylalanine or tryptophan. D genes are given only for firm matches. Clone size is given for some rows only: seen once, a few or many times, or a class if the clone is expanded.

v_call	d_call	clone_size	j_call	cdr3_aa	cdr3_nt
TRBV5-1	NA	NA	TRBJ1-2	CASSPRGGMDYGYTF	TGCGCCAGCAGCCCGAGGGGGGGAATGGACTATGGCTACACCTTC
TRBV5-4	NA	NA	TRBJ1-6	CASRGGGNSPLHF	TGTGCCAGCAGGGGAGGGGGGAATTCACCCCTCCACTTT
TRBV5-1	TRBD2	once	TRBJ2-5	CASSFGTSGSQETQYF	TGCGCCAGCAGCTTCGGGACTAGCGGGAGTCAAGAGACCCAGTACTTC
TRBV4-1	TRBD1	NA	TRBJ1-5	CASSRGQALNQPQHF	TGCGCCAGCAGCCGGGGACAGGCTCTCAATCAGCCCCAGCATTTT
TRBV5-1	NA	NA	TRBJ2-1	CASSLEASEDNEQFF	TGCGCCAGCAGCTTGGAGGCTAGCGAGGACAATGAGCAGTTCTTC
TRBV7-2	TRBD2	NA	TRBJ2-1	CASSFGTTYNEQFF	TGTGCCAGCAGCTTCGGGACTACCTACAATGAGCAGTTCTTC
TRBV29-1	NA	few	TRBJ2-1	CSVDEGWLYNEQFF	TGCAGCGTTGATGAGGGGTGGCTCTACAATGAGCAGTTCTTC
TRBV15	TRBD1	NA	TRBJ2-7	CATSRDRSGTGALGGEQYF	TGTGCCACCAGCAGAGATCGTTCCGGGACAGGGGCCCTCGGGGGTGAGCAGTACTTC
TRBV7-8	TRBD1	NA	TRBJ2-1	CASSLVRGQVRSYNEQFF	TGTGCCAGCAGCTTAGTCAGGGGACAGGTGAGGTCCTACAATGAGCAGTTCTTC
TRBV2	NA	NA	TRBJ1-5	CASNGATNQPQHF	TGTGCCAGCAACGGGGCCACGAATCAGCCCCAGCATTTT
TRBV5-4	TRBD1	NA	TRBJ2-7	CASSLDGTGVYEQYF	TGTGCCAGCAGCCTGGATGGGACAGGGGTCTACGAGCAGTACTTC
TRBV4-3	TRBD1	NA	TRBJ1-2	CASSPQHRIGGQGIRGW	TGCGCCAGCAGCCCACAACACCGAATAGGGGGACAGGGGATTCGTGGCTGG
TRBV7-9	NA	NA	TRBJ2-5	CASTTVETQYF	TGTGCCAGCACGACGGTAGAGACCCAGTACTTC
TRBV5-4	NA	few	TRBJ2-7	CASSPTRDGPEQYF	TGTGCCAGCAGCCCGACTAGAGATGGGCCCGAGCAGTACTTC
TRBV27	NA	NA	TRBJ2-3	CASSLAGYSTYTQYF	TGTGCCAGCAGTTTAGCGGGTTACAGCACATATACGCAGTATTTT
TRBV14	NA	NA	TRBJ2-7	CASSQWAYEQYF	TGTGCCAGCAGCCAATGGGCCTACGAGCAGTACTTC
TRBV10-2	NA	NA	TRBJ1-1	CASSESGNTEAFF	TGCGCCAGCAGTGAGTCAGGGAACACTGAAGCTTTCTTT
TRBV30	NA	NA	TRBJ1-5	CAWSAVGNQPQHF	TGTGCCTGGAGTGCCGTGGGGAATCAGCCCCAGCATTTT
TRBV7-9	TRBD2	NA	TRBJ2-1	CASSQLAGGLNNEQFF	TGTGCCAGCAGCCAACTAGCGGGAGGCCTGAACAATGAGCAGTTCTTC
TRBV5-6	TRBD1	NA	TRBJ1-1	CASSLGRQGEAFF	TGTGCCAGCAGCTTGGGGAGACAGGGCGAAGCTTTCTTT
TRBV28	TRBD2	once	TRBJ2-2	CASEKREYGELFF	TGTGCCAGCGAGAAGCGGGAGTACGGGGAGCTGTTTTTT
TRBV5-4	NA	NA	TRBJ2-2	CASSPTLGISNTGELFF	TGTGCCAGCAGCCCCACCCTAGGAATTTCGAACACCGGGGAGCTGTTTTTT
TRBV5-1	TRBD2	NA	TRBJ2-7	CASSLTSGREFYEQYF	TGCGCCAGCAGCTTGACTAGCGGGAGAGAATTCTACGAGCAGTACTTC
TRBV7-7	NA	NA	TRBJ2-5	CASSEDFQETQYF	TGTGCTAGCAGCGAGGACTTCCAAGAGACCCAGTACTTC